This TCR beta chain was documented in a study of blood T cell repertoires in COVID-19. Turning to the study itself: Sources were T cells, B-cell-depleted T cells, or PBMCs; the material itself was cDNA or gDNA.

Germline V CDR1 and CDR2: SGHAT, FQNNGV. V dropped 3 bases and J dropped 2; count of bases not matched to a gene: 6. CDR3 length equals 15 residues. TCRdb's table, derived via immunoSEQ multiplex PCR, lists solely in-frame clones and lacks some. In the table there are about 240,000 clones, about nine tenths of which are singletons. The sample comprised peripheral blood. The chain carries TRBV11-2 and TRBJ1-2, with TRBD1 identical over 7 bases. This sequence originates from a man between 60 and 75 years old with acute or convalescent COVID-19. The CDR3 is CASSFPTTGNYGYTF. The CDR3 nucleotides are TGTGCCAGCAGCTTCCCCACGACAGGGAACTATGGCTACACCTTC.